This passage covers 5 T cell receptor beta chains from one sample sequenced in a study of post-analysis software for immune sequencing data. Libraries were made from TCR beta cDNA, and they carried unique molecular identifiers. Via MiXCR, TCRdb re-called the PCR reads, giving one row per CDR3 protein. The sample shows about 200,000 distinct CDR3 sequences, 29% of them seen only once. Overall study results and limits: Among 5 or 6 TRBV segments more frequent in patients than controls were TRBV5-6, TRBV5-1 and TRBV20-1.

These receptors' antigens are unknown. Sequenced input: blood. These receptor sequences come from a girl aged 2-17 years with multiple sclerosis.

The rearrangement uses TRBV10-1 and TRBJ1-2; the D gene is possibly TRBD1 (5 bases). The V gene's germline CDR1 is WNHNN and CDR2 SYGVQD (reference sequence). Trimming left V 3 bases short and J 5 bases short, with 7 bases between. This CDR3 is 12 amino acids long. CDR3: CASSERGYGYTF. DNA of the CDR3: TGCGCCAGCAGTGAAAGGGGTTATGGCTACACCTTC.

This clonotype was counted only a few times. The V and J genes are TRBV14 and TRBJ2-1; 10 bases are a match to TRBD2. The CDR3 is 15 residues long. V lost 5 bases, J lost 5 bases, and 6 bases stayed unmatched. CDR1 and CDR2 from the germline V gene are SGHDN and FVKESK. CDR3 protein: CASSSRLAGDNEQFF. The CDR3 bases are TGTGCCAGCAGCTCCCGACTAGCGGGTGACAATGAGCAGTTCTTC.

CDR3 nucleotide sequence: TGTGCCAGTGTAGCCTGGGCCACCGGGGAGCTGTTTTTT. Translating it yields CASVAWATGELFF. The chain uses TRBV12-3 or TRBV12-4 and TRBJ2-2; D ambiguous. V gave up 9 bases and J gave up 4 bases, with 12 bases separating them. This CDR3 spans 13 amino acids.

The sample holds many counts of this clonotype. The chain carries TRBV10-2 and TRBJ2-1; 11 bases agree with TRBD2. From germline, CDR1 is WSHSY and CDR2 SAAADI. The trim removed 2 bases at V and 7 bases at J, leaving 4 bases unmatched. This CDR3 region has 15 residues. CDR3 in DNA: TGCGCCAGCAGTGAGGATAGCGGGAGGGGGAATGAGCAGTTCTTC. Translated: CASSEDSGRGNEQFF.

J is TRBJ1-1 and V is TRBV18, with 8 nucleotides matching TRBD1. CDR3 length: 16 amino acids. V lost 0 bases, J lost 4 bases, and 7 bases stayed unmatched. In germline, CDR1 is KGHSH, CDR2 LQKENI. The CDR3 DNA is TGTGCCAGCTCACCACCATACGGACAGGGTGGCACTGAAGCTTTCTTT. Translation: CASSPPYGQGGTEAFF.